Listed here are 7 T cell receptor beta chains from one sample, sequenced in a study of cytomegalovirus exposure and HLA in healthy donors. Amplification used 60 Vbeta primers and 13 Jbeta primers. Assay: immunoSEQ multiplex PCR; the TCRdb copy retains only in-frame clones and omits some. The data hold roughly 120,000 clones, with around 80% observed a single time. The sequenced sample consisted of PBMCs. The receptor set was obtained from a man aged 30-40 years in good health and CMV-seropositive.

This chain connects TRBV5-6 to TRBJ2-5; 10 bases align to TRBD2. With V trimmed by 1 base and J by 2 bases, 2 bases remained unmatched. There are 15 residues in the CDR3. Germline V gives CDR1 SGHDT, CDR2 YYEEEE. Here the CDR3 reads CASSLKLAGQETQYF. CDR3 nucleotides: TGTGCCAGCAGCTTGAAACTAGCGGGACAAGAGACCCAGTACTTC.

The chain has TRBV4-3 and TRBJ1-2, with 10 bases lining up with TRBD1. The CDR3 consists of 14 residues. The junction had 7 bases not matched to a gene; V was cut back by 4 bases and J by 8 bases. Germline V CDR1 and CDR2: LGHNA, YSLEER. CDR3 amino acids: CASSPGQGSGGYTF. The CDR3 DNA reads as TGCGCCAGCAGCCCGGGACAGGGGAGTGGGGGCTACACCTTC.

DNA of the CDR3: TGTGCCAGCAGTCCCGGGACTAGCGGGAGACTCCTCTACAATGAGCAGTTCTTC. Amino acids: CASSPGTSGRLLYNEQFF. The chain has TRBV27 and TRBJ2-1; 14 bases align to TRBD2. CDR3 size: 18 residues. CDR1 MNHEY and CDR2 SMNVEV come from the germline V gene (reference sequence). V was clipped by 5 bases and J by 3 bases; unmatched bases: 9.

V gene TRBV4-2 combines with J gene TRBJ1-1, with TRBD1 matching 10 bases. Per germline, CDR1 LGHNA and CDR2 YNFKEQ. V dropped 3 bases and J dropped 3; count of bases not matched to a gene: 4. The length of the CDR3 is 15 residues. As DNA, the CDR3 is TGTGCCAGCAGCCAGGAAGGACAGGGGGACACTGAAGCTTTCTTT. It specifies CASSQEGQGDTEAFF.

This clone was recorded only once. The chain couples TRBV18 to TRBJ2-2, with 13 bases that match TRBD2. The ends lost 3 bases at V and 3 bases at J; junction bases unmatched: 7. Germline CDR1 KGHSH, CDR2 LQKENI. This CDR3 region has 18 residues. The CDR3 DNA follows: TGTGCCAGCTCACCGGGACTAGCGGGGCGAGCGGACACCGGGGAGCTGTTTTTT. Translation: CASSPGLAGRADTGELFF.

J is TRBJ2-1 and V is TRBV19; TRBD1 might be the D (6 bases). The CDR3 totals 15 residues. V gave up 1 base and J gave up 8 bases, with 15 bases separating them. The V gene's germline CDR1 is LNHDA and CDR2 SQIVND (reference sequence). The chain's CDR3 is CASSIVRQGMHEQFF. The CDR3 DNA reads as TGTGCCAGTAGTATAGTAAGGCAGGGGATGCATGAGCAGTTCTTC.

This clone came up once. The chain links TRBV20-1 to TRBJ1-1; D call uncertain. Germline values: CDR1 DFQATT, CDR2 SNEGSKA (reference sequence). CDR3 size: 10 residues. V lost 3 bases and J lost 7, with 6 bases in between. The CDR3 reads CSASLFEAFF. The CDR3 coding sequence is TGCAGTGCTAGCCTGTTTGAAGCTTTCTTT.